One sample yielded the 20 T cell receptor beta chains listed below, sequenced in a study of cytomegalovirus exposure and HLA in healthy donors. In the PCR, 60 Vbeta and 13 Jbeta primers were used. The repertoire was sequenced with immunoSEQ multiplex PCR; TCRdb's copy has only in-frame clones and lacks some. This sample has some 160,000 clones, with under 85% found just once. Sample: PBMCs. Receptors were obtained from a woman aged 30 to 39 in good health and CMV-seronegative.

For this clone: Other DNA sequences within the sample encode an identical CDR3. This chain joins TRBV29-1 and TRBJ2-7; no reliable D call. The CDR3 consists of 11 residues. The V gene lost 3 bases and the J gene lost 4 bases, with 7 bases spanning the gap. The V gene's germline CDR1 is SQVTM and CDR2 ANQGSEA. CDR3 sequence (DNA): TGCAGCGTTGATGGTGAGTACGAGCAGTACTTC. Residues: CSVDGEYEQYF.

This chain links TRBV7-9 with TRBJ2-5; 7 nucleotides align to TRBD1. Germline CDR1 and CDR2: SEHNR and FQNEAQ (reference sequence). CDR3 length equals 15 residues. Losses at the gene ends were 10 bases for V and 5 bases for J; bases not matched to a gene: 16. The CDR3 nucleotides are TGTGCCACAAGCTTAGGGACGACAGGGACGGAGACCCAGTACTTC. The encoded protein is CATSLGTTGTETQYF.

The V and J genes are TRBV9 and TRBJ1-1; TRBD1 agrees at 7 bases. V trimming: 4 bases; J trimming: 0 bases; junction bases outside the gene matches: 18. The CDR3 totals 19 residues. Germline V CDR1 and CDR2: SGDLS, YYNGEE. The CDR3 reads CASSSSKGTAGYLNTEAFF. The CDR3 nucleotides are TGTGCCAGCAGCTCGAGTAAGGGGACAGCTGGGTACCTGAACACTGAAGCTTTCTTT. The whole variable domain, remainder taken from reference TRBV9 and TRBJ1-1, is DSGVTQTPKHLITATGQRVTLRCSPRSGDLSVYWYQQSLDQGLQFLIQYYNGEERAKGNILERFSAQQFPDLHSELNLSSLELGDSALYFCASSSSKGTAGYLNTEAFFGQGTRLTVV.

The V call is TRBV6-1, the J call TRBJ2-3; a weak D match, TRBD1 (6 bases). Germline CDR1 is MNHNS and CDR2 is SASEGT. Trimming cost V 6 bases and J 0 bases, with 13 bases left between them. This CDR3 region has 15 residues. DNA for the CDR3: TGTGCCAGCAGACCTGGACAGTTTAGCACAGATACGCAGTATTTT. Protein sequence: CASRPGQFSTDTQYF.

The chain recombines TRBV6-5 with TRBJ2-7, with 10 bases identical to TRBD1. J gave up 6 bases and V 5 bases, and 7 bases lay outside the gene matches. Germline loops: CDR1 MNHEY, CDR2 SVGAGI. This CDR3 is built from 14 residues. Written as DNA, the CDR3 is TGTGCCAGCAGTGACAGGGACAGGGGAGGCGAGCAGTACTTC. It is translated as CASSDRDRGGEQYF.

The V and J genes are TRBV15 and TRBJ2-7; 9 bases map to TRBD1. Germline loops: CDR1 LNHNV, CDR2 YYDKDF (reference sequence). V lost 5 bases to trimming and J lost 6 bases; unmatched junction nucleotides: 5. The CDR3 is 13 amino acids. For the CDR3, the DNA is TGTGCCACCAGCGGGACAGGGTTCGGCGAGCAGTACTTC. Amino acids: CATSGTGFGEQYF.

This chain uses TRBV27 with TRBJ1-2, with D tentatively TRBD1 (6 bases). The CDR3 is 14 amino acids. Germline V CDR1 and CDR2: MNHEY, SMNVEV (reference sequence). V dropped 3 bases and J dropped 3 bases, with 11 bases sitting between them. CDR3 sequence (DNA): TGTGCCAGCAGTTTCCTACAGGGAGACTATGGCTACACCTTC. Protein product: CASSFLQGDYGYTF.

This rearrangement joins TRBV30 to TRBJ2-7; a weak D match, TRBD1 (5 bases). There are 14 residues in the CDR3. Germline CDR1 reads GTSNPN; CDR2 reads SVGIG (reference sequence). The ends were cut back, 2 bases at V and 3 bases at J, with 14 bases in the middle. CDR3 bases: TGTGCCTGGAGTCTTCCTGCAGGGATCTACGAGCAGTACTTC. It is translated as CAWSLPAGIYEQYF.

The rearrangement joins TRBV7-6 to TRBJ2-2; 9 nucleotides line up with TRBD1. The CDR3 consists of 15 residues. Unmatched junction bases numbered 4, after V lost 4 bases and J lost 4 bases. In germline, CDR1 is SGHVS, CDR2 FNYEAQ. The CDR3 region has the DNA TGTGCCAGCAGCTCCGGACAGGGGATCACCGGGGAGCTGTTTTTT. This codes for CASSSGQGITGELFF.

The chain couples TRBV5-1 to TRBJ1-3; maybe TRBD1 (5 bases). The germline V gene has CDR1 SGHRS and CDR2 YFSETQ. V was pared by 4 bases and J by 2 bases, with 10 bases between. CDR3 size: 14 residues. CDR3 sequence (DNA): TGCGCCAGCAGCCCCGGGGGGGCTGGAAACACCATATATTTT. It codes for CASSPGGAGNTIYF.

J is TRBJ2-7 and V is TRBV27; 9 bases are shared with TRBD2. J lost 2 bases, V lost 3 bases, and 2 bases had no gene match. There are 14 residues in the CDR3. Germline CDR1 MNHEY, CDR2 SMNVEV (reference sequence). CDR3 sequence (DNA): TGTGCCAGCAGTTTTTCTAGCGGGACCTACGAGCAGTACTTC. Its translation: CASSFSSGTYEQYF.

J is TRBJ2-7 and V is TRBV6-5; D is possibly TRBD2 (5 bases). Deletions cut 2 bases from V and 5 bases from J, with 13 bases between. The germline CDR1 and CDR2 sequences are MNHEY and SVGAGI. The CDR3 is 14 amino acids. The CDR3 sequence is CASSYEATGNEQYF. CDR3 coding DNA: TGTGCCAGCAGTTACGAGGCCACCGGGAACGAGCAGTACTTC.

CDR3 in DNA: TGTGCCAGCCTCCGCTATGAAGTGGACGAGCAGTACTTC. Encoded protein: CASLRYEVDEQYF. This chain links TRBV2 with TRBJ2-7; no definite D call. The CDR3 runs to 13 residues. The germline gives CDR1 SNHLY, CDR2 FYNNEI. The ends were cut back, 8 bases at V and 5 bases at J, with 16 bases in the middle.

The chain employs TRBV9 and TRBJ2-6; D gene uncertain. The CDR3 totals 16 residues. Germline CDR1 is SGDLS and CDR2 is YYNGEE. V was clipped by 0 bases and J by 0 bases, with 7 bases between them. This chain's CDR3 is CASSVAVSSGANVLTF. The CDR3, as DNA: TGTGCCAGCAGCGTAGCTGTCAGCTCTGGGGCCAACGTCCTGACTTTC.

The V call is TRBV4-3, the J call TRBJ2-2; 12 bases align to TRBD2. Germline V CDR1 and CDR2: LGHNA, YSLEER. This CDR3 is 16 amino acids long. V dropped 4 bases and J dropped 2; count of bases not matched to a gene: 2. In DNA, the CDR3 is TGCGCCAGCAGCCGTGGACTAGCGGGAAACACCGGGGAGCTGTTTTTT. As protein: CASSRGLAGNTGELFF.

The chain combines TRBV29-1 with TRBJ2-7; TRBD1 is a possible D gene (8 bases). V dropped 7 bases and J dropped 2 bases, with 15 bases sitting between them. This CDR3 region has 13 residues. CDR1 and CDR2 (germline): SQVTM, ANQGSEA. This chain's CDR3 is CSARGTGTYEQYF. The CDR3 bases are TGCAGCGCGCGGGGGACAGGAACCTACGAGCAGTACTTC.

The chain has TRBV11-1 and TRBJ2-5; 8 bases map to TRBD1. Germline values: CDR1 SGHAT, CDR2 FQDESV (reference sequence). Trimming removed 4 bases from V and 1 base from J; junction bases left unmatched: 5. This CDR3 region has 15 residues. CDR3 coding DNA: TGTGCCAGCAGCTGGACAGGGCTAGTCCAAGAGACCCAGTACTTC. It codes for CASSWTGLVQETQYF.

The chain links TRBV11-2 to TRBJ2-7; D unresolved. Trimming pared 4 bases from V and 2 bases from J, leaving 9 bases between. Germline CDR1 SGHAT, CDR2 FQNNGV. CDR3 size: 13 residues. The CDR3 DNA sequence: TGTGCCAGCAGCTCCTACTCGACCTACGAGCAGTACTTC. Protein product: CASSSYSTYEQYF.

The V and J genes are TRBV19 and TRBJ2-7; 11 bases align to TRBD1. Germline assignment: CDR1 LNHDA and CDR2 SQIVND (reference sequence). The ends lost 9 bases at V and 5 bases at J; junction bases unmatched: 3. The CDR3 covers 12 residues. The CDR3 DNA sequence: TGTGCCAGCCGGGACAGGGGGGACGAGCAGTACTTC. It translates to CASRDRGDEQYF.

The DNA for the CDR3 is TGTGCCAGTAGTATGGGGACAACAAACACAGATACGCAGTATTTT. This encodes CASSMGTTNTDTQYF. The gene calls are TRBV19 and TRBJ2-3, with D maybe TRBD1 (6 bases). The germline V gene has CDR1 LNHDA and CDR2 SQIVND (reference sequence). Trimming stripped 3 bases from V and 2 bases from J, with 12 bases between. CDR3 length: 15 amino acids.